This TCR beta chain was retrieved from a study of blood T cell repertoires in COVID-19 (dated by TCRdb to between 2020 and 2021). As for the study more broadly: The collaborator samples originated in the United States, Italy and Spain and spanned the acute and convalescent phases of COVID-19. The prospective study material was composed of cDNA or gDNA derived from T cells, B-cell-depleted T cells, or PBMCs. The dataset comprised deeply sampled blood TCRbeta repertoires from subjects exposed to, actively infected with, or recovered from COVID-19. The repertoires were released in a freely available public database meant as a resource for research on the immune response to SARS-CoV-2. Samples were obtained from the ongoing ImmuneRACE study (first 160 participants) and from over 1,000 subjects provided by 6 global collaborators. The sample metadata nearly always contained a de-identified subject ID, COVID-19 status, age in years and sex. HLA class I and class II types, where available, came from metadata supplied by the sample provider rather than from assay-based typing.

TCRbeta CDR3 regions were amplified from genomic DNA by means of the immunoSEQ Assay, a bias-controlled multiplex PCR. Per the source publication's procedure: Nucleated cell counts per sample were estimated from amplification of reference gene primers within the assay. Sequence reads were collapsed and filtered to measure the absolute abundance of every unique TCRbeta CDR3 rearrangement. For each sample, productive Simpson clonality was calculated as the square root of Simpson's diversity index over productive rearrangements. TCRdb obtained this table from immuneACCESS and retained in-frame rearrangements with V and J assigned. These tables miss some clones; where compared with another copy, unresolved V genes account for less than half of the shortfall, and the remainder is unexplained. V, J and clone size reflect that table, while D and trimming were determined from the DNA. This sample gives 200,000 to 300,000 clones in total; 86% of them show up just once. The top ten clones comprise roughly 1.8% of the sample.

Study-level results and caveats: The amount of clinical and demographic metadata varied by source and participant and was provided uncurated.

On this clone: Its specific antigen is unknown. No much larger clone is present one base from it, and per-base qualities are unavailable.

Each collaborating institution followed its own protocols to collect whole blood in K2EDTA tubes. For TCRbeta analysis, collaborator samples were shipped as frozen whole blood, as isolated PBMCs, or as DNA extracted from either sample type. The germline V gene encodes CDR1 SGHTA and CDR2 FQGNSA. The CDR3 has 16 amino acids, counting the end cysteine and phenylalanine. Here the CDR3 DNA is all that survives: 48 bases in frame from base 1. Trimming takes 1 base from V and 4 bases from J, and the germline ends sit 11 bases apart. Specimen: peripheral blood. The clonotype was recovered from a man under 40 with active or convalescent COVID-19. The rearrangement combines TRBV7-2 with TRBJ1-6; the D gene cannot be named for sure. For the CDR3, the sequence is CASSLGGGRYNSPLHF. The DNA sequence reads TGTGCCAGCAGCTTAGGAGGCGGCAGATATAATTCACCCCTCCACTTT.